This T cell receptor (beta chain) was recovered during a study of T cell repertoires in cytomegalovirus infection. Study at large: Alongside well-studied HLA-B-restricted CMV epitopes, recently identified HLA-C-restricted CMV epitopes were also used. Both CMV infection and a matching HLA type were indicated by public TCR beta signatures. Broader study findings: Dominating the ex vivo response were HLA-C-restricted CMV-specific TCR beta clonotypes. Totalled public TCR beta family frequency picked out people who carried CMV plus the relevant HLA.

TCRdb independently ran MiXCR on the reads; one entry per CDR3 protein. This table has approximately 220,000 distinct CDR3 sequences, around 40% appearing once. The CDR3 extends over 18 amino acids. Germline lookup yields CDR1 SGHAT and CDR2 FQNNGV. V gave up 6 bases and J gave up 1 base, with 24 bases separating them. As regards this clonotype: Antigen unknown.

The V and J genes are TRBV11-2 and TRBJ1-1; tentatively, D is TRBD1 (5 bases). The source of this sequence is a human donor in good health (CMV status not recorded). Some clones in this sample may be carry-over from other donors' samples. Sequencing used CD8+ T cells from cultured PBMCs, obtained from culture after CMV antigen stimulation. The CDR3 is CASSFGSGLSTANTEAFF. CDR3 in DNA: TGTGCCAGCAGTTTCGGATCCGGCCTTTCGACAGCGAACACTGAAGCTTTCTTT.